Below, 30 T cell receptor beta chains from the same sample are listed, as sequenced in a study of CD8+ T cells in alopecia areata (dated by TCRdb to 2016 to 2019). In light of the paper, this sample's treatment or condition label describes: oral pan-JAK inhibitor, 5-10 mg twice daily. The library was prepared using the immunoSEQ multiplex PCR assay. RNA was extracted from all samples and reverse transcribed into cDNA, which served as template for TCR sequencing. TCRdb limited this immuneACCESS table to in-frame rearrangements with V and J called. A share of clones is missing; checked studies link under half to unresolved V genes, and the rest is unexplained. Present in this sample are 85,000 to 110,000 clones, 85% to 90% of which were seen just once. The ten largest clones add up to approximately 10% of the sample. The material was CD8+ T cells sorted from blood, obtained between weeks 30 and 35, from a patient treated with tofacitinib. These receptors came from a human donor with alopecia areata.

The chain links TRBV7-9 to TRBJ1-1; TRBD1 aligns across 8 bases. This CDR3 region has 15 residues. The germline V gene has CDR1 SEHNR and CDR2 FQNEAQ (reference sequence). V shed 4 bases and J 1 base; nucleotides not matched to a gene: 5. CDR3 coding DNA: TGTGCCAGCAGCTCACGGACAGGGACGAACACTGAAGCTTTCTTT. Residues: CASSSRTGTNTEAFF. The entire variable domain, with the rest obtained from reference TRBV7-9 and TRBJ1-1, is as follows: DTGVSQNPRHKITKRGQNVTFRCDPISEHNRLYWYRQTLGQGPEFLTYFQNEAQLEKSRLLSDRFSAERPKGSFSTLEIQRTEQGDSAMYLCASSSRTGTNTEAFFGQGTRLTVV.

The rearrangement links TRBV29-1 to TRBJ1-1; no clear D. The germline V gene has CDR1 SQVTM and CDR2 ANQGSEA. V lost 6 bases and J lost 1, with 3 bases in between. CDR3 length: 10 residues. The DNA for the CDR3 is TGCAGCGTGACGAACACTGAAGCTTTCTTT. Protein sequence: CSVTNTEAFF.

The chain uses TRBV19 and TRBJ2-7, with 8 bases fitting TRBD2. Trimming at V came to 7 bases and at J to 4 bases, leaving 6 bases not matched to a gene. This CDR3 has 13 residues. Germline CDR1 is LNHDA and CDR2 is SQIVND (reference sequence). CDR3 amino acids: CASTPGLAYEQYF. In DNA, the CDR3 is TGTGCCAGTACCCCTGGACTAGCATACGAGCAGTACTTC.

The CDR3 nucleotides are TGTGCCAGCAGTTTATCGGATAGCGGGTATATTTCCTACAATGAGCAGTTCTTC. Residues: CASSLSDSGYISYNEQFF. V is TRBV27 and J is TRBJ2-1; 7 nucleotides match TRBD2. The V gene's germline CDR1 is MNHEY and CDR2 SMNVEV (reference sequence). Losses at the gene ends were 0 bases for V and 1 base for J; bases not matched to a gene: 9. This CDR3 has 18 residues.

This sequence joins TRBV9 and TRBJ2-3; D possibly corresponds to TRBD1 (5 bases). The CDR3 length is 15 residues. Trimming shortened V by 0 bases and J by 2 bases, and 10 bases separated the two germline ends. CDR1 SGDLS and CDR2 YYNGEE come from the germline V gene. Here the CDR3 DNA reads TGTGCCAGCAGCGTAGTGCCAGGGCACACAGATACGCAGTATTTT. The encoded protein is CASSVVPGHTDTQYF. The full variable domain, rest sourced from reference TRBV9 and TRBJ2-3, is DSGVTQTPKHLITATGQRVTLRCSPRSGDLSVYWYQQSLDQGLQFLIQYYNGEERAKGNILERFSAQQFPDLHSELNLSSLELGDSALYFCASSVVPGHTDTQYFGPGTRLTVL.

The chain uses TRBV27 and TRBJ2-3; TRBD2 aligns across 9 bases. Germline V gene sequence: CDR1 MNHEY, CDR2 SMNVEV (reference sequence). V was clipped by 0 bases and J by 4 bases; unmatched bases: 8. The CDR3 is 17 amino acids. In nucleotides, the CDR3 is TGTGCCAGCAGTTTATCGAGGCTAGCGGGATATGCAGATACGCAGTATTTT. Encoded protein: CASSLSRLAGYADTQYF.

The V and J genes are TRBV4-1 and TRBJ2-6, with unresolved D. Germline CDR1 and CDR2: MGHRA and YSYEKL. Deletions cut 3 bases from V and 0 bases from J, with 6 bases between. CDR3 length: 15 amino acids. Here the CDR3 DNA reads TGCGCCAGCAGCCACCTAAGCTCTGGGGCCAACGTCCTGACTTTC. This codes for CASSHLSSGANVLTF.

This chain connects TRBV18 to TRBJ2-3; 11 positions agree with TRBD2. There are 15 residues in the CDR3. Germline V gene lookup returns CDR1 KGHSH and CDR2 LQKENI. V was clipped by 3 bases and J by 6 bases; unmatched bases: 5. The CDR3 region is CASSPSGGAADTQYF. The CDR3 DNA follows: TGTGCCAGCTCACCTAGCGGGGGGGCCGCGGATACGCAGTATTTT.

The chain uses TRBV5-1 and TRBJ2-7; 7 bases map to TRBD1. V shed 2 bases and J 3 bases; nucleotides not matched to a gene: 17. This CDR3 is 18 amino acids long. Germline values: CDR1 SGHRS, CDR2 YFSETQ. This chain's CDR3 is CASSLAELTGTVFYEQYF. CDR3 in DNA: TGCGCCAGCAGCTTAGCCGAATTGACCGGGACAGTCTTCTACGAGCAGTACTTC.

This clone was found once. The J gene is TRBJ1-1, the V gene TRBV2, with TRBD1 matching 11 bases. V lost 6 bases and J lost 4; bases outside the gene matches: 10. Germline V gene lookup returns CDR1 SNHLY and CDR2 FYNNEI. There are 16 residues in the CDR3. The CDR3: CASSAGTGGSGTEAFF. Written as DNA, the CDR3 is TGTGCCAGCAGCGCCGGGACAGGGGGATCGGGCACTGAAGCTTTCTTT.

This clone was counted a single time. The V call is TRBV29-1, the J call TRBJ1-4, with D uncertain. This CDR3 is 11 amino acids long. V lost 7 bases to trimming and J lost 6 bases, with 9 bases between them. CDR1 SQVTM and CDR2 ANQGSEA come from the germline V gene. CDR3 coding DNA: TGCAGCGGGGAGGTGGATGAAAAACTGTTTTTT. Translation gives CSGEVDEKLFF.

V and J are TRBV4-1 and TRBJ2-5; TRBD2 matches 10 bases. Trimming cost V 2 bases and J 4 bases; bases outside gene matches: 4. This CDR3 contains 15 residues. CDR1 and CDR2 from the germline V gene are MGHRA and YSYEKL. CDR3: CASSQISGRTETQYF. The DNA of the CDR3 is TGCGCCAGCAGCCAAATTAGCGGGAGGACAGAGACCCAGTACTTC.

The chain links TRBV5-1 to TRBJ2-1; 10 positions agree with TRBD1. Germline CDR1 is SGHRS and CDR2 is YFSETQ. The CDR3 runs 16 residues. After removal of 4 bases from V and 9 bases from J, the junction contained 13 bases not matched to a gene. CDR3 sequence reads: CASSATGTGVFREQFF. CDR3 bases: TGCGCCAGCAGCGCTACCGGGACAGGGGTTTTTCGTGAGCAGTTCTTC.

V and J are TRBV10-2 and TRBJ2-7; no clear D gene. The ends were cut back, 4 bases at V and 4 bases at J, with 5 bases in the middle. Germline loops: CDR1 WSHSY, CDR2 SAAADI. The CDR3 has 11 residues. CDR3 in amino acids: CASSGPYEQYF. In nucleotides, the CDR3 is TGCGCCAGCAGTGGACCGTACGAGCAGTACTTC.

The CDR3 spells CASSLGGSRGQETQYF. DNA of the CDR3: TGTGCCAGCAGCCTAGGGGGGAGTAGGGGTCAAGAGACCCAGTACTTC. The V and J genes are TRBV9 and TRBJ2-5, with D perhaps being TRBD1 or TRBD2 (6 bases each). Germline CDR1 and CDR2: SGDLS and YYNGEE. V lost 4 bases and J lost 2, with 18 bases in between. The CDR3 has 16 residues.

A remark on this clone: It differs at one base from a far larger clone, so likely a read error. In DNA form, the CDR3 reads TGCGCCAGCAGTTCCCTGACAGGGGGCTATGAGACCCAGTACTTC. This translates into CASSSLTGGYETQYF. This chain uses TRBV23-1 with TRBJ2-5, with TRBD1 matching 10 bases. TRBV23-1 qualifies as an ORF whose function is uncertain. There are 15 residues in the CDR3. The trim removed 5 bases at V and 5 bases at J, leaving 8 bases unmatched.

V and J are TRBV6-6 and TRBJ1-2; D uncertain. V lost 6 bases to trimming and J lost 1 base, with 3 bases between them. The CDR3 totals 11 residues. Germline assignment: CDR1 MNHNY and CDR2 SVGAGI (reference sequence). This CDR3 is CASSRNYGYTF. CDR3 in DNA: TGTGCCAGCAGCCGTAACTATGGCTACACCTTC.

The chain joins TRBV4-2 to TRBJ1-1; 9 bases agree with TRBD1. This CDR3 has 17 residues. With V trimmed by 0 bases and J by 5 bases, 10 bases remained unmatched. In germline, CDR1 is LGHNA, CDR2 YNFKEQ. The DNA of the CDR3 is TGTGCCAGCAGCCAAGATAGGGGACAGGGCCGTGAAACTGAAGCTTTCTTT. This gives the protein CASSQDRGQGRETEAFF.

The rearrangement links TRBV7-2 to TRBJ2-3; D is tentatively TRBD1 or TRBD2 (6 bases each). CDR1 is SGHTA, CDR2 FQGNSA, per germline. This CDR3 contains 15 residues. V lost 3 bases and J lost 4, with 14 bases in between. The DNA for the CDR3 is TGTGCCAGCAGCTTGGCGTCCGGGGGCCCAGATACGCAGTATTTT. It yields the protein CASSLASGGPDTQYF.

This chain connects TRBV7-3 to TRBJ2-7; the D gene is possibly TRBD2 (6 bases). This CDR3 is built from 13 residues. Per the germline V gene, CDR1 is SGHTA and CDR2 is FQGTGA. V was shortened by 4 bases and J by 7 bases, with 14 bases between the two germline ends. CDR3 loop: CASSSGVAGEQYF. The CDR3 DNA is TGTGCCAGCAGCTCCGGGGTCGCGGGAGAGCAGTACTTC.

In its sample, this clone was seen a few times. The V gene is TRBV2, the J gene TRBJ2-2; TRBD1 is a possible D gene (5 bases). V was trimmed by 3 bases and J by 6 bases, leaving 14 bases between them. CDR1 and CDR2 (germline): SNHLY, FYNNEI. The CDR3 spans 15 residues. This CDR3 reads CASSDGRVAPGELFF. The CDR3 coding sequence is TGTGCCAGCAGTGATGGCAGGGTGGCGCCCGGGGAGCTGTTTTTT. Complete variable domain (other parts from reference TRBV2 and TRBJ2-2): EPEVTQTPSHQVTQMGQEVILRCVPISNHLYFYWYRQILGQKVEFLVSFYNNEISEKSEIFDDQFSVERPDGSNFTLKIRSTKLEDSAMYFCASSDGRVAPGELFFGEGSRLTVL.

This clone has only a few counts. The rearrangement links TRBV27 to TRBJ2-7, with no clear D. The V gene's germline CDR1 is MNHEY and CDR2 SMNVEV (reference sequence). Trimming stripped 1 base from V and 3 bases from J, with 7 bases between. There are 13 residues in the CDR3. The CDR3 region has the DNA TGTGCCAGCAGTTTATATTTAGACTACGAGCAGTACTTC. The encoded protein is CASSLYLDYEQYF.

This chain links TRBV10-3 with TRBJ2-7; D is possibly TRBD1 or TRBD2 (5 bases each). This CDR3 is 15 amino acids long. Germline V gives CDR1 ENHRY, CDR2 SYGVKD. Trimming removed 4 bases at V and 0 bases at J, with 13 bases between. DNA for the CDR3: TGTGCCATCAGTGGTGGGGACGGGAACTCCTACGAGCAGTACTTC. Translating gives CAISGGDGNSYEQYF.

This chain connects TRBV19 to TRBJ2-1; TRBD2 might be the D (6 bases). Deletions cut 3 bases from V and 4 bases from J, with 13 bases between. This CDR3 is built from 15 residues. Germline CDR1 reads LNHDA; CDR2 reads SQIVND (reference sequence). The CDR3 bases are TGTGCCAGTAGTATCGGAGGGACCTTATACAATGAGCAGTTCTTC. This codes for CASSIGGTLYNEQFF.

The chain is built from TRBV14 and TRBJ1-1; D not resolved. The CDR3 covers 13 residues. Germline V gene data show CDR1 as SGHDN and CDR2 as FVKESK. Trimming left V 3 bases short and J 1 base short, with 6 bases between. The CDR3 DNA reads TGTGCCAGCAGCCAGGCATGGAACACTGAAGCTTTCTTT. Translating gives CASSQAWNTEAFF.

V gene TRBV1 combines with J gene TRBJ2-1; the D segment call TRBD2 is taken from the table without a DNA check. TRBV1 is flagged as a pseudogene. The CDR3 is 15 residues long. CDR3 sequence reads: CTSSHTSGGYNEQFF. CDR3 sequence (DNA): TGCACCAGCAGCCACACTAGCGGGGGTTACAATGAGCAGTTCTTC.

The chain links TRBV27 to TRBJ1-5; D gene unclear. The length of the CDR3 is 12 residues. V lost 3 bases to trimming and J lost 7 bases, with 7 bases between them. Germline V gene lookup returns CDR1 MNHEY and CDR2 SMNVEV (reference sequence). CDR3: CASSFFGQPQHF. The CDR3 coding sequence is TGTGCCAGCAGTTTTTTCGGGCAGCCCCAGCATTTT.

CDR3 sequence (DNA): TGTGCCAGCAGCGTAGCTGATGAGCAGTTCTTC. This gives the protein CASSVADEQFF. J is TRBJ2-1 and V is TRBV9, with D unclear. There are 11 residues in the CDR3. CDR1 is SGDLS, CDR2 YYNGEE, per germline. V was trimmed by 0 bases and J by 8 bases, leaving 3 bases between them.

The gene calls are TRBV29-1 and TRBJ2-1, with D hard to call. The CDR3 runs to 12 residues. Per germline, CDR1 SQVTM and CDR2 ANQGSEA. The V gene lost 5 bases and the J gene lost 6 bases, with 11 bases spanning the gap. The CDR3 spells CSVPGSANEQFF. DNA of the CDR3: TGCAGCGTTCCCGGTTCTGCCAATGAGCAGTTCTTC.

The chain uses TRBV4-1 and TRBJ1-2; 8 bases line up with TRBD1. The CDR3 extends over 16 amino acids. Germline V gene lookup returns CDR1 MGHRA and CDR2 YSYEKL. V dropped 2 bases and J dropped 6; count of bases not matched to a gene: 11. Here the CDR3 DNA reads TGCGCCAGCAGCCAAATAAACAACCCGGGACAGGATGGCTACACCTTC. Amino acid sequence: CASSQINNPGQDGYTF.